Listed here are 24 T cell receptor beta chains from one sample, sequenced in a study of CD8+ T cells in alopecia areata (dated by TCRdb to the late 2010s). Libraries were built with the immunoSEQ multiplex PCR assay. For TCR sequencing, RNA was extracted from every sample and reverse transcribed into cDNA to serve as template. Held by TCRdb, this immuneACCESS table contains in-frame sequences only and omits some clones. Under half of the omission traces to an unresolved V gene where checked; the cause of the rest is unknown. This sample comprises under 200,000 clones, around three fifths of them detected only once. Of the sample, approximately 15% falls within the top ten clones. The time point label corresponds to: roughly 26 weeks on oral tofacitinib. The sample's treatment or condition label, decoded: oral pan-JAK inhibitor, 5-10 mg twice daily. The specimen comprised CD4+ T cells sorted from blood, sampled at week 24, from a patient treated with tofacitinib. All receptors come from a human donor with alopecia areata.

In nucleotides, the CDR3 is TGTGCCAGCAGCGTAGGGGCCCAGCCTGGTGTCACCGGGGAGCTGTTTTTT. Its protein is CASSVGAQPGVTGELFF. The chain links TRBV9 to TRBJ2-2; D unresolved. Germline V gene data show CDR1 as SGDLS and CDR2 as YYNGEE. The V end lost 0 bases, the J end lost 4 bases, and 16 bases lay between the germline ends. CDR3 length: 17 amino acids. Variable domain in full (rest from reference TRBV9 and TRBJ2-2): DSGVTQTPKHLITATGQRVTLRCSPRSGDLSVYWYQQSLDQGLQFLIQYYNGEERAKGNILERFSAQQFPDLHSELNLSSLELGDSALYFCASSVGAQPGVTGELFFGEGSRLTVL.

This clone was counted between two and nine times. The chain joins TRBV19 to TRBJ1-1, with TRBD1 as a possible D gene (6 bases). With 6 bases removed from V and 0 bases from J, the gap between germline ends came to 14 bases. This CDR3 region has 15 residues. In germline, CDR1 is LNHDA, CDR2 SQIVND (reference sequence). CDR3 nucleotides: TGTGCCAGTAGCCGCCGAGGGACACTGAACACTGAAGCTTTCTTT. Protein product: CASSRRGTLNTEAFF.

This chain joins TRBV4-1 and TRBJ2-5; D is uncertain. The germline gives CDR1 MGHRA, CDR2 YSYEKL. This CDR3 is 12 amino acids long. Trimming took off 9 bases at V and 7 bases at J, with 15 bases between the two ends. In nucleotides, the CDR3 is TGCGCCAGTGCGACGGACGGCGGGACCCAGTACTTC. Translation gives CASATDGGTQYF.

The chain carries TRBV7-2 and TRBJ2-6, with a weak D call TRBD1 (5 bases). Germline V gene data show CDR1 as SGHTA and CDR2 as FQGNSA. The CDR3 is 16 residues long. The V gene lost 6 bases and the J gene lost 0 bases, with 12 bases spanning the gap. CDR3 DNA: TGTGCCAGCAGACCAAGAACAGGCTCTGGGGCCAACGTCCTGACTTTC. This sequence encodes CASRPRTGSGANVLTF. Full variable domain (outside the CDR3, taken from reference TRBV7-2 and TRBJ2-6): GAGVSQSPSNKVTEKGKDVELRCDPISGHTALYWYRQSLGQGLEFLIYFQGNSAPDKSGLPSDRFSAERTGGSVSTLTIQRTQQEDSAVYLCASRPRTGSGANVLTFGAGSRLTVL.

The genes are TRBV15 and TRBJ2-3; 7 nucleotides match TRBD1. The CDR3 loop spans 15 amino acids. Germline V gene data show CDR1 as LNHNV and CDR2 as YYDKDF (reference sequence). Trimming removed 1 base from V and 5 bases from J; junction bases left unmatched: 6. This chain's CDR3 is CATSRASGGLDTQYF. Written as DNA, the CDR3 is TGTGCCACCAGCAGAGCGTCAGGGGGTTTAGATACGCAGTATTTT. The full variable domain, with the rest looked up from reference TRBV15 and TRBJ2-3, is DAMVIQNPRYQVTQFGKPVTLSCSQTLNHNVMYWYQQKSSQAPKLLFHYYDKDFNNEADTPDNFQSRRPNTSFCFLDIRSPGLGDTAMYLCATSRASGGLDTQYFGPGTRLTVL.

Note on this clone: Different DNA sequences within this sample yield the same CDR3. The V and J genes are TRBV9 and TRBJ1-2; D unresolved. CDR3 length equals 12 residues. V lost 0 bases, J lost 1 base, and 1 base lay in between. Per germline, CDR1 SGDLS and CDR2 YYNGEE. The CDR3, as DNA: TGTGCCAGCAGCGTAGATAACTATGGCTACACCTTC. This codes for CASSVDNYGYTF.

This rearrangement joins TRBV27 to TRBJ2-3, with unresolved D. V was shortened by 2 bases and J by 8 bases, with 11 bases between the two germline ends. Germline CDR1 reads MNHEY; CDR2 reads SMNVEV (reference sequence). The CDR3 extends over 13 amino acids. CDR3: CASSLEMWGTQYF. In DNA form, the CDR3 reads TGTGCCAGCAGTTTAGAAATGTGGGGTACGCAGTATTTT.

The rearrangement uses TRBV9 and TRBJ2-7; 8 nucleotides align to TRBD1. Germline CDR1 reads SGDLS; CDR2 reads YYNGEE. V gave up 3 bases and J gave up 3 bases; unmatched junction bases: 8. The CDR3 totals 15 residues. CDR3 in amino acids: CASSDERTGSYEQYF. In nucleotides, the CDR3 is TGTGCCAGCAGCGACGAGAGGACAGGGAGCTACGAGCAGTACTTC.

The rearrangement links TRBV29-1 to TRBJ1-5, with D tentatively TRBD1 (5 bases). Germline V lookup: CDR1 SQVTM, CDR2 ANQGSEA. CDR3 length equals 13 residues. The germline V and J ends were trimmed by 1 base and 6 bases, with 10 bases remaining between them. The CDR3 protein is CSVEVPGTQPQHF. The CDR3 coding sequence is TGCAGCGTTGAAGTCCCGGGGACTCAGCCCCAGCATTTT. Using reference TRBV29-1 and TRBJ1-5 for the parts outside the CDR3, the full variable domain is SAVISQKPSRDICQRGTSLTIQCQVDSQVTMMFWYRQQPGQSLTLIATANQGSEATYESGFVIDKFPISRPNLTFSTLTVSNMSPEDSSIYLCSVEVPGTQPQHFGDGTRLSIL.

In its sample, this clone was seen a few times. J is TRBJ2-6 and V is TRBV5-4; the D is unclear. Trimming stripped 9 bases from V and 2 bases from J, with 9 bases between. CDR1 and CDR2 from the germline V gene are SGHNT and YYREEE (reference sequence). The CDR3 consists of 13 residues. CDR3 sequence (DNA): TGTGCCACCGAGACCGCTGGGGCCAACGTCCTGACTTTC. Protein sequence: CATETAGANVLTF. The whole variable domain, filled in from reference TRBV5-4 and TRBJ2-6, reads ETGVTQSPTHLIKTRGQQVTLRCSSQSGHNTVSWYQQALGQGPQFIFQYYREEENGRGNFPPRFSGLQFPNYSSELNVNALELDDSALYLCATETAGANVLTFGAGSRLTVL.

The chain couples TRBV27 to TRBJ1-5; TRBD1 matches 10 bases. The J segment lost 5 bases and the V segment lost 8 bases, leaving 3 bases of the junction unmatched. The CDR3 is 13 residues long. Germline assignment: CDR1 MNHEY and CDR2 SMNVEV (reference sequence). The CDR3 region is CASRDRGDQPQHF. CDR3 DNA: TGTGCCAGCCGGGACAGGGGAGATCAGCCCCAGCATTTT.

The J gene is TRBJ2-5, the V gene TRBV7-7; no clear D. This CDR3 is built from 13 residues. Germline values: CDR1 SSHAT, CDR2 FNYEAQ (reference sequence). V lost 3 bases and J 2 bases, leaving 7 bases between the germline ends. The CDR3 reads CASSFTWQETQYF. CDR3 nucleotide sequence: TGTGCCAGCAGCTTTACTTGGCAAGAGACCCAGTACTTC. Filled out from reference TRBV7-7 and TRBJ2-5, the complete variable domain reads GAGVSQSPRYKVTKRGQDVTLRCDPISSHATLYWYQQALGQGPEFLTYFNYEAQPDKSGLPSDRFSAERPEGSISTLTIQRTEQRDSAMYRCASSFTWQETQYFGPGTRLLVL.

The CDR3 DNA is TGCAGCGTGAATCCAGGGGGCTTGGACACTGAAGCTTTCTTT. This translates into CSVNPGGLDTEAFF. The chain uses TRBV29-1 and TRBJ1-1; 8 bases align to TRBD1. Trimming took 6 bases from V and 3 from J; bases not matched to a gene: 9. Per the germline V gene, CDR1 is SQVTM and CDR2 is ANQGSEA. The CDR3 spans 14 residues.

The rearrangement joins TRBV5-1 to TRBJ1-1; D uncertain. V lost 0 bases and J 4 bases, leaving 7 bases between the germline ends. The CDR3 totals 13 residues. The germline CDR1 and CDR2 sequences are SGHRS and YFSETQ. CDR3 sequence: CASSLVGSTEAFF. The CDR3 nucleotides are TGCGCCAGCAGCTTGGTGGGGTCCACTGAAGCTTTCTTT.

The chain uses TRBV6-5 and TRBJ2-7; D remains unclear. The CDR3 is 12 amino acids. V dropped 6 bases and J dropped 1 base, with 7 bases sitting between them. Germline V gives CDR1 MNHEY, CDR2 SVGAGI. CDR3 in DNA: TGTGCCAGCAGCGCGACTTCCTACGAGCAGTACTTC. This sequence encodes CASSATSYEQYF.

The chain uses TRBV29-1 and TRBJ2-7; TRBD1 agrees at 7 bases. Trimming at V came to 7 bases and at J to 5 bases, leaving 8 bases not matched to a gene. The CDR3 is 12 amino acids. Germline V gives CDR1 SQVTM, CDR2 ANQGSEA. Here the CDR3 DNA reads TGCAGCGCCTCCAAGGGGGCGGACGAGCAGTACTTC. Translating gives CSASKGADEQYF.

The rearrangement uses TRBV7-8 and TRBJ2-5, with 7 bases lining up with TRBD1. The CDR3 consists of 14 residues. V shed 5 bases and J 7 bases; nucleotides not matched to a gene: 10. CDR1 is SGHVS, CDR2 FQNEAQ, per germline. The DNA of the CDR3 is TGTGCCAGCAGCCCTAACAGGGGCTTAAGGACCCAGTACTTC. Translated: CASSPNRGLRTQYF.

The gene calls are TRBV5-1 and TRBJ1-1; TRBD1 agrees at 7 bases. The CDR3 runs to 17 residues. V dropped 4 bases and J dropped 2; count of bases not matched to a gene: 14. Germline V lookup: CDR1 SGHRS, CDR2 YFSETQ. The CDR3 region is CASSPGTVTFFNTEAFF. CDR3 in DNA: TGCGCCAGCAGCCCTGGGACAGTCACTTTCTTTAACACTGAAGCTTTCTTT.

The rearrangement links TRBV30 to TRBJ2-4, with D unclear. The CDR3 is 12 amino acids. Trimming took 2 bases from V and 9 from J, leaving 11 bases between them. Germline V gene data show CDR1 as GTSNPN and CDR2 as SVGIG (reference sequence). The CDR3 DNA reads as TGTGCCTGGAGTACCGTAGCAGGCATTCAGTACTTC. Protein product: CAWSTVAGIQYF.

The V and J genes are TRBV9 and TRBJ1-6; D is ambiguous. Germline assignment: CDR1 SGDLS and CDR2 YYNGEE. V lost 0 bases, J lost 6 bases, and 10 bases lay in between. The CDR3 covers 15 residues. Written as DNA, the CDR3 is TGTGCCAGCAGCGTAGGGGCCGTGCCTAATTCACCCCTCCACTTT. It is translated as CASSVGAVPNSPLHF.

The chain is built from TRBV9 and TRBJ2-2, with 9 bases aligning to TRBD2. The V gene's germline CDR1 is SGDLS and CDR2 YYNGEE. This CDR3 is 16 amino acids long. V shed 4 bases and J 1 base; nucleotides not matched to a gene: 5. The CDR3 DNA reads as TGTGCCAGCAGCCCCAGACTAGCGGAGAACACCGGGGAGCTGTTTTTT. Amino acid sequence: CASSPRLAENTGELFF.

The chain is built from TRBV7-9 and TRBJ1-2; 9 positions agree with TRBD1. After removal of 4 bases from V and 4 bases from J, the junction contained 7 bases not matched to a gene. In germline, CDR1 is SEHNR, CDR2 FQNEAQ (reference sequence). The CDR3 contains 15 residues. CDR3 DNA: TGTGCCAGCAGCTCCTCGGGACAGGGTGCCTATGGCTACACCTTC. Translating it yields CASSSSGQGAYGYTF.

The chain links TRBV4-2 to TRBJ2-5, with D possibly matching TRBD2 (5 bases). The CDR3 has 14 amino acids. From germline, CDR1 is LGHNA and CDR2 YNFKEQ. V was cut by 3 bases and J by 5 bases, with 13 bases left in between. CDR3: CASSQPGGRETQYF. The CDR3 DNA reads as TGTGCCAGCAGCCAGCCCGGAGGCAGGGAGACCCAGTACTTC.

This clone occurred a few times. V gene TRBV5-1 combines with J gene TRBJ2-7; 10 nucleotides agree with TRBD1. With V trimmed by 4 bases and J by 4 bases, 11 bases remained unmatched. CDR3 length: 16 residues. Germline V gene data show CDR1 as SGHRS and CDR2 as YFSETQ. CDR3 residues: CASSLRPGQGFYEQYF. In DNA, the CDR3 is TGCGCCAGCAGCCTTCGACCGGGACAGGGGTTTTACGAGCAGTACTTC.